Listed here are 18 T cell receptor beta chains from one sample, sequenced in a study of cytomegalovirus exposure and HLA in healthy donors. PCR involved 60 Vbeta and 13 Jbeta primers. Assay used: immunoSEQ multiplex PCR; TCRdb lists only in-frame clones, some missing. The sample shows around 45,000 clones, and over 1.5% sits with its ten largest clones. Sample: PBMCs. The receptors originated from a woman in her twenties or thirties in good health and CMV-seronegative.

The chain uses TRBV7-9 and TRBJ2-2, with 8 bases aligning to TRBD1. Germline-derived CDR1 and CDR2 are SEHNR and FQNEAQ (reference sequence). The junction had 9 bases not matched to a gene; V was cut back by 4 bases and J by 5 bases. The CDR3 runs 16 residues. The CDR3 coding sequence is TGTGCCAGCAGCTCGCGGGACAGGAGCGGGACCGGGGAGCTGTTTTTT. Its protein is CASSSRDRSGTGELFF.

This sequence joins TRBV6-6 and TRBJ1-1; 8 bases fit TRBD1. V dropped 2 bases and J dropped 10; count of bases not matched to a gene: 9. CDR1 MNHNY and CDR2 SVGAGI come from the germline V gene (reference sequence). This CDR3 has 14 amino acids. CDR3 protein: CASSYPNQGAVAFF. CDR3 bases: TGTGCCAGCAGTTACCCGAATCAGGGGGCGGTAGCTTTCTTT.

The chain is built from TRBV4-1 and TRBJ2-5; D remains unclear. CDR1 MGHRA and CDR2 YSYEKL come from the germline V gene. V was clipped by 1 base and J by 5 bases, with 8 bases between them. This CDR3 spans 13 amino acids. CDR3 residues: CASSQAVSETQYF. The DNA of the CDR3 is TGCGCCAGCAGCCAAGCGGTGAGTGAGACCCAGTACTTC.

The CDR3 loop is CASSQSRDRPYEQYF. The CDR3 DNA is TGCGCCAGCAGCCAATCCCGGGACAGACCCTACGAGCAGTACTTC. The rearrangement links TRBV4-1 to TRBJ2-7; 7 bases map to TRBD1. The J segment lost 2 bases and the V segment lost 2 bases, leaving 6 bases of the junction unmatched. The CDR3 spans 15 residues. Germline V gene sequence: CDR1 MGHRA, CDR2 YSYEKL.

The genes are TRBV7-2 and TRBJ2-4; 8 nucleotides align to TRBD1. The V and J ends lost 0 bases and 0 bases, in that order; junction bases with no gene match: 13. The CDR3 runs 20 residues. The germline gives CDR1 SGHTA, CDR2 FQGNSA. Here the CDR3 DNA reads TGTGCCAGCAGCTTAGCGCCGGCAGGGGGCAAACAACTAGCCAAAAACATTCAGTACTTC. Amino acid sequence: CASSLAPAGGKQLAKNIQYF.

CDR3 sequence reads: CASSDIGVSGELFF. The CDR3 region has the DNA TGTGCCAGCAGTGATATCGGGGTGAGCGGGGAGCTGTTTTTT. The V call is TRBV6-4, the J call TRBJ2-2; weak D call: TRBD2 (5 bases). Germline CDR1 and CDR2: MRHNA and SNTAGT. Trimming left V 3 bases short and J 7 bases short, with 12 bases between. This CDR3 is 14 amino acids long.

Here the CDR3 DNA reads TGTGCCAGCAGCCTGGGACTAGCGGGGTCGGGTGAGCAGTACTTC. Translation: CASSLGLAGSGEQYF. The genes are TRBV7-8 and TRBJ2-7, with TRBD2 matching 13 bases. The germline CDR1 and CDR2 sequences are SGHVS and FQNEAQ. V trimming: 5 bases; J trimming: 7 bases; junction bases outside the gene matches: 8. The CDR3 is made up of 15 amino acids.

The chain employs TRBV18 and TRBJ2-7; no clear D gene. The CDR3 totals 12 residues. Trimming took 3 bases from V and 4 from J, leaving 7 bases between them. CDR1 and CDR2 (germline): KGHSH, LQKENI. The CDR3 nucleotides read TGTGCCAGCTCACCGAGCGCGTACGAGCAGTACTTC. Protein: CASSPSAYEQYF. The complete variable domain, with remaining parts taken from reference TRBV18 and TRBJ2-7, reads NAGVMQNPRHLVRRRGQEARLRCSPMKGHSHVYWYRQLPEEGLKFMVYLQKENIIDESGMPKERFSAEFPKEGPSILRIQQVVRGDSAAYFCASSPSAYEQYFGPGTRLTVT.

The V gene is TRBV5-4, the J gene TRBJ2-7, with TRBD2 matching over 10 bases. The CDR3 is 16 amino acids. The germline gives CDR1 SGHNT, CDR2 YYREEE (reference sequence). V trimming: 2 bases; J trimming: 4 bases; junction bases outside the gene matches: 9. The CDR3 DNA sequence: TGTGCCAGCAGCTTTGGGCTAGCGGGAGACGGGTACGAGCAGTACTTC. It translates to CASSFGLAGDGYEQYF.

This sequence joins TRBV6-1 and TRBJ2-7, with D maybe TRBD1 (6 bases). Germline CDR1 and CDR2: MNHNS and SASEGT. This CDR3 region has 13 residues. Between the trimmed V and J ends, which lost 6 bases and 1 base, there was a span of 10 bases. The CDR3 coding sequence is TGTGCCAGCAGGCTTGGACAGTCCTACGAGCAGTACTTC. Translating gives CASRLGQSYEQYF.

The genes are TRBV2 and TRBJ2-3; D possibly corresponds to TRBD2 (6 bases). From germline, CDR1 is SNHLY and CDR2 FYNNEI. The V and J ends lost 6 bases and 0 bases respectively, with 10 bases between them. CDR3 size: 14 residues. The CDR3 coding sequence is TGTGCCAGCAGCGGGACTTATAGCACAGATACGCAGTATTTT. Translation: CASSGTYSTDTQYF.

The chain uses TRBV4-1 and TRBJ2-2; 8 bases align to TRBD2. This CDR3 is built from 17 residues. V lost 3 bases, J lost 2 bases, and 8 bases stayed unmatched. Germline-derived CDR1 and CDR2 are MGHRA and YSYEKL. This CDR3 is CASSHPTSGYNTGELFF. The DNA for the CDR3 is TGCGCCAGCAGCCACCCTACTAGCGGCTATAACACCGGGGAGCTGTTTTTT.

DNA for the CDR3: TGTGCCAGCAGCTCTCAGACAGACGCCTACGAGCAGTACTTC. As protein: CASSSQTDAYEQYF. The gene calls are TRBV13 and TRBJ2-7; D possibly corresponds to TRBD1 (5 bases). Germline values: CDR1 PRHDT, CDR2 FYEKMQ (reference sequence). The V gene lost 4 bases and the J gene lost 2 bases, with 12 bases spanning the gap. CDR3 length equals 14 residues.

This chain links TRBV9 with TRBJ1-1; TRBD1 matches at 7 bases. Germline V gene data show CDR1 as SGDLS and CDR2 as YYNGEE. This CDR3 region has 14 residues. V trimming: 3 bases; J trimming: 6 bases; junction bases outside the gene matches: 8. The CDR3 is CASSGRQGNPEAFF. The CDR3 DNA is TGTGCCAGCAGCGGCAGACAGGGAAACCCTGAAGCTTTCTTT.

The rearrangement links TRBV11-3 to TRBJ1-1, with 8 positions matching TRBD1. Germline CDR1 reads SGHNT; CDR2 reads YENEEA. The CDR3 runs 15 residues. V was pared by 4 bases and J by 0 bases, with 4 bases of the junction left unmatched. The CDR3 DNA reads TGTGCCAGCAGCTCGTCCAGGGGGCTGAACACTGAAGCTTTCTTT. This codes for CASSSSRGLNTEAFF.

The rearrangement links TRBV10-1 to TRBJ2-1; 7 bases fit TRBD2. V shed 6 bases, J shed 5 bases, and the junction held 4 bases outside the gene matches. Looked up from germline, CDR1 is WNHNN and CDR2 is SYGVQD (reference sequence). This CDR3 has 13 residues. CDR3 coding DNA: TGCGCCAGCAGAGCGGGGAGGCACAATGAGCAGTTCTTC. It translates to CASRAGRHNEQFF.

This chain uses TRBV6-5 with TRBJ1-5; perhaps TRBD1 as D (5 bases). The V gene lost 5 bases and the J gene lost 1 base, with 9 bases spanning the gap. The length of the CDR3 is 14 residues. Germline assignment: CDR1 MNHEY and CDR2 SVGAGI. The DNA for the CDR3 is TGTGCCAGCAGTGACAGCCTGAGCAATCAGCCCCAGCATTTT. It translates to CASSDSLSNQPQHF.

Written as DNA, the CDR3 is TGTGCCAGCAGCTTAGGAGGGCGAGGGGCCAACGTCCTGACTTTC. Protein: CASSLGGRGANVLTF. The chain is built from TRBV11-3 and TRBJ2-6; TRBD2 might be the D (5 bases). V was shortened by 1 base and J by 4 bases, with 8 bases between the two germline ends. The CDR3 length is 15 residues. CDR1 and CDR2 (germline): SGHNT, YENEEA.